The clone carrying this TCR beta chain has more than one count but fewer than ten. The sample originates from a study of T-cell reconstitution after alpha-beta-depleted transplantation in children. The germline V gene encodes CDR1 LGHNT and CDR2 FRNRAP. The CDR3 is made up of 15 amino acids. The V end was cut by 0 bases, the J end by 6 bases, with 14 bases between. The TCRbeta library incorporated unique molecular identifiers. TCRdb independently ran MiXCR on the PCR reads; one entry per CDR3 protein. The sample lists 450,000 to 500,000 distinct CDR3 sequences; around 12% were seen once. V is TRBV12-5 and J is TRBJ1-2, with D tentatively TRBD1 (5 bases). The material was PBMCs from the stem cell graft donor, obtained from the stem cell graft. This receptor was identified in a human donor who donated a stem cell graft to a child with combined immunodeficiency. The CDR3 DNA reads TGTGCTAGTGGTTTGGTACGGGGCGGCGGGGATGGCTACACCTTC. Protein product: CASGLVRGGGDGYTF.